The clone carrying this T cell receptor beta chain was detected ten times or more. The antigen remains undetermined. The time point denotes: newly diagnosed GD, antithyroid drugs for less than 3 months. There was RNA extracted from PBMCs, and the TCR library was made from it. From an endocrinology department in Xi'an, China, came the patients. Germline lookup yields CDR1 SGHAT and CDR2 FQNNGV. V gave up 0 bases and J gave up 2 bases, with 1 base separating them. This CDR3 is 12 amino acids long. Sequencing libraries for TCR beta were prepared with iRepertoire HTBI primers and Arm-PCR of CDR3 regions. Authors' analysis steps: Across samples, 50 to 75 TRBV and some 14 TRBJ segments were found. Each CDR3 protein is one row after TCRdb ran MiXCR on the multiplex PCR reads. TCRdb's processing, not the authors', yielded these V and J calls. The sample has hundreds of thousands of distinct CDR3 sequences, roughly 13% seen once.

These data originate in a study of regulatory T cells in long-lasting Graves disease. Points from the study as a whole: Among the persistent patients, 2,741 public clonotypes were shared, more than the roughly 900 shared among new patients.

Another study also made use of these data, one on T cells in Graves' hyperthyroidism and ophthalmopathy. That investigation notes: An absence of ophthalmopathy progression within 18 months meant stable Graves' hyperthyroidism.

Sample: peripheral blood mononuclear cells (PBMCs), taken at new diagnosis, from a patient treated with antithyroid drugs. The receptor was isolated from a man younger than 40 with Graves disease. V and J are TRBV11-2 and TRBJ2-5; no clear D gene. The CDR3 sequence is CASSLEQETQYF. DNA for the CDR3: TGTGCCAGCAGCTTAGAACAAGAGACCCAGTACTTC. The whole variable domain, filled in from reference TRBV11-2 and TRBJ2-5, reads EAGVAQSPRYKIIEKRQSVAFWCNPISGHATLYWYQQILGQGPKLLIQFQNNGVVDDSQLPKDRFSAERLKGVDSTLKIQPAKLEDSAVYLCASSLEQETQYFGPGTRLLVL.